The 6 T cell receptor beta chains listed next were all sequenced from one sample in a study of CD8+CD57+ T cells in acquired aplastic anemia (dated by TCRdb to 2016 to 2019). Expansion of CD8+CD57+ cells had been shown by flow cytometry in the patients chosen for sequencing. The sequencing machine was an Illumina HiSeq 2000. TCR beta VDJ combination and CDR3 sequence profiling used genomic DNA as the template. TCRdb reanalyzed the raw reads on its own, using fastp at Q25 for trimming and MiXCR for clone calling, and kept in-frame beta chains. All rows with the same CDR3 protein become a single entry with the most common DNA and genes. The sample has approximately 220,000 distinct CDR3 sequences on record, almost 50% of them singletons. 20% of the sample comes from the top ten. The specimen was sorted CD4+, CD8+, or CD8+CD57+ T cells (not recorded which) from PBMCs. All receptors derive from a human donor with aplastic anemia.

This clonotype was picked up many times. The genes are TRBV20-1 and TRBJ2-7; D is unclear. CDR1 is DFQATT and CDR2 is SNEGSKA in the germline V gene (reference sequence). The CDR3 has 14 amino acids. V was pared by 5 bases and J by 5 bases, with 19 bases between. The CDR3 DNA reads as TGCAGTGCTCTTAGACCAGGTCTGCTAGACGAGCAGTACTTC. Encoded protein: CSALRPGLLDEQYF.

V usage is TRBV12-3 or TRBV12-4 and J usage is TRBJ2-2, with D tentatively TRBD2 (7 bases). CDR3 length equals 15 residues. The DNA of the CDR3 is TGTGCTAGTGGTTTGGGGGGGGCGCGGGCCGGGGAGCTGTTTTTT. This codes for CASGLGGARAGELFF.

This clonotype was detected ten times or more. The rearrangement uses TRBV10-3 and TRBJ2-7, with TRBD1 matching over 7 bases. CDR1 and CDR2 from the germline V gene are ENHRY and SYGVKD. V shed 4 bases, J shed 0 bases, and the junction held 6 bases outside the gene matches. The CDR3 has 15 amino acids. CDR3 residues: CAISVDRERSYEQYF. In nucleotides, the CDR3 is TGTGCCATCAGTGTTGACAGGGAGCGCTCCTACGAGCAGTACTTC.

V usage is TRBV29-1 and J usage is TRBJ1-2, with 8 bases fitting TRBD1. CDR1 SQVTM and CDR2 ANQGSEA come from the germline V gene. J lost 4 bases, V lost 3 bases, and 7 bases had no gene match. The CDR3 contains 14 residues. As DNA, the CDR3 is TGCAGCGTTGAGGCAGAGGACAGGGCCTATGGCTACACCTTC. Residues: CSVEAEDRAYGYTF.

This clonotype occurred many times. CDR3 nucleotide sequence: TGTGCCACCGGTTATCTGACAGGGGCTAATGAAAAACTGTTTTTT. Translation: CATGYLTGANEKLFF. The rearrangement links TRBV15 to TRBJ1-4; 8 positions agree with TRBD1. Germline lookup yields CDR1 LNHNV and CDR2 YYDKDF (reference sequence). The trim removed 8 bases at V and 3 bases at J, leaving 8 bases unmatched. CDR3 length: 15 residues.

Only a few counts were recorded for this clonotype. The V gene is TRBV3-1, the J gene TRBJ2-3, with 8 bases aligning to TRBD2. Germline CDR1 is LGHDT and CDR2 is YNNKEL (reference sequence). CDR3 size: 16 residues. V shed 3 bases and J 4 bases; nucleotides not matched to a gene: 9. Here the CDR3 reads CASSHSGRGVADTQYF. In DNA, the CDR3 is TGTGCCAGCAGCCACTCAGGGCGGGGGGTGGCAGATACGCAGTATTTT.